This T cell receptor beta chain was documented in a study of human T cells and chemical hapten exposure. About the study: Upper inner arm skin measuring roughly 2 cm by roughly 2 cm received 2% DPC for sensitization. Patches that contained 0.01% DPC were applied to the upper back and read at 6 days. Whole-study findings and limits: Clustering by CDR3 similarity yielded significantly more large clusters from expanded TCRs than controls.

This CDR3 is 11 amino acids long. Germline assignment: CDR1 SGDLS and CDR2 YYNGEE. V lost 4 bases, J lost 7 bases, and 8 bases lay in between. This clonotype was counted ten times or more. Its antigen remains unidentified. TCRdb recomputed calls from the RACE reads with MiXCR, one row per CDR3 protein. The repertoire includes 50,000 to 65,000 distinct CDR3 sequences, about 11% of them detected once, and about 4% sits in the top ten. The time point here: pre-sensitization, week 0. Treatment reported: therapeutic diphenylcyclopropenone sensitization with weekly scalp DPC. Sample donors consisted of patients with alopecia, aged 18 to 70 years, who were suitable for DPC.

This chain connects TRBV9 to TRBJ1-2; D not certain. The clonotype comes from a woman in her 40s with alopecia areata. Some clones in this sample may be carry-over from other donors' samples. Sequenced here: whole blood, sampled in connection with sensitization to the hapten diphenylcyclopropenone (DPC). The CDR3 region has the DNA TGTGCCAGCAGCATGCTGGGTGGCTACACCTTC. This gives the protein CASSMLGGYTF.